The sequence of this T cell receptor beta chain was determined in a study of early T cells in non-severe SARS-CoV-2 infection. Turning to the study itself: Chains stayed unpaired after sequencing of bulk RNA from unsorted whole blood. Whole-study findings and limits: VDJdb-based matching was biased toward anti-spike CD8 responses and missed private and CD4 specificities.

Comments on this clonotype: Its antigen remains unidentified.

Unique molecular identifiers (one per individual cDNA molecule) were attached. MiXCR, run by TCRdb on the 5' RACE reads, gives a single entry per CDR3 protein. The table lists 37,000 or so distinct CDR3 sequences, 4.7% of them singletons. CDR1 and CDR2 from the germline V gene are SEHNR and FQNEAQ (reference sequence). This CDR3 spans 15 amino acids. The ends were cut back, 5 bases at V and 2 bases at J, with 10 bases in the middle. Sequences were obtained from whole blood. The source of this sequence is an adult who was a healthcare worker with PCR-confirmed SARS-CoV-2 infection or an uninfected control (not recorded which). The chain carries TRBV7-9 and TRBJ2-6; TRBD2 might be the D (6 bases). CDR3 bases: TGTGCCAGCAGCGGGACTGCCGCTGGGGCCAACGTCCTGACTTTC. It yields the protein CASSGTAAGANVLTF.